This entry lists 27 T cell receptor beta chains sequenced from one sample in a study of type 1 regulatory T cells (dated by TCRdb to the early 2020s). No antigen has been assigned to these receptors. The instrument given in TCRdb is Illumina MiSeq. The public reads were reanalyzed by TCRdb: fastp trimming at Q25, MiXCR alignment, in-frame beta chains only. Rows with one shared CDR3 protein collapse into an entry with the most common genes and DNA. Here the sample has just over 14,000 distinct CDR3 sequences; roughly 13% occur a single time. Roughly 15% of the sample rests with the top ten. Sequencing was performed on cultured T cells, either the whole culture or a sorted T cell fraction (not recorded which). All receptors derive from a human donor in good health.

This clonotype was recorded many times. The CDR3: CSAHHPGTDYEQYF. CDR3 bases: TGCAGTGCCCATCATCCCGGGACGGACTACGAGCAGTACTTC. The chain joins TRBV20-1 to TRBJ2-7; D tentatively reads TRBD1 or TRBD2 (5 bases each). Germline values: CDR1 DFQATT, CDR2 SNEGSKA (reference sequence). The CDR3 has 14 amino acids. The V and J ends lost 6 bases and 3 bases respectively, with 18 bases between them.

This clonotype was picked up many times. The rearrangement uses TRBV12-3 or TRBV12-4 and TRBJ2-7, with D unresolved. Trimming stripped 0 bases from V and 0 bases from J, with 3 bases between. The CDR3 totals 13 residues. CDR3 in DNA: TGTGCCAGCAGTTTAGCAGCCTCCTACGAGCAGTACTTC. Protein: CASSLAASYEQYF.

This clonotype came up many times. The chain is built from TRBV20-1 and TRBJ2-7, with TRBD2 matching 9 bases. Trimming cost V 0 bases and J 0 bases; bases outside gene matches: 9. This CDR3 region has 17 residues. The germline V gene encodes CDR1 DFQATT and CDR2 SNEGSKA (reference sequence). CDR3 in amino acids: CSAREFRLAASSYEQYF. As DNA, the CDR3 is TGCAGTGCTAGAGAATTTCGACTAGCGGCGAGCTCCTACGAGCAGTACTTC.

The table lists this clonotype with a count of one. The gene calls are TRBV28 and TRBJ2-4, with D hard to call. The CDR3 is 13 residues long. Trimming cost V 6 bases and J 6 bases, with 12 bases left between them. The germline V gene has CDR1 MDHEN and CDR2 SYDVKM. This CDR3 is CASRMTSGNIQYF. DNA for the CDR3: TGTGCCAGCAGGATGACCTCGGGAAACATTCAGTACTTC.

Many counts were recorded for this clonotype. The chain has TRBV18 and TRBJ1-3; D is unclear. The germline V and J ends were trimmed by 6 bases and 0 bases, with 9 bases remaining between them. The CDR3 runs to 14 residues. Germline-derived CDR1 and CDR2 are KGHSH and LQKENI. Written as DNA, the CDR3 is TGTGCCAGCTCTACTTGGAGCTCTGGAAACACCATATATTTT. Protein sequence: CASSTWSSGNTIYF.

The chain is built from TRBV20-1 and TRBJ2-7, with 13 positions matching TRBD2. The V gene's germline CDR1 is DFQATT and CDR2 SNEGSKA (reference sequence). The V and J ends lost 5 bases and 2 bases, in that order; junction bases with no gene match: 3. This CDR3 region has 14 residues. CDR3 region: CSAHGLAGAYEQYF. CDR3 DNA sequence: TGCAGTGCTCACGGACTAGCGGGAGCCTACGAGCAGTACTTC.

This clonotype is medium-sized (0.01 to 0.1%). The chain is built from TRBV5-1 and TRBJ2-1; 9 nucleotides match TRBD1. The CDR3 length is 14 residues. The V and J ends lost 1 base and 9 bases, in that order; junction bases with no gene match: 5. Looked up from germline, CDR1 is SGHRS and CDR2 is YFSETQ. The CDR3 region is CASSLLQGASEQFF. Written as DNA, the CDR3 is TGCGCCAGCAGCTTGCTACAGGGGGCGTCTGAGCAGTTCTTC. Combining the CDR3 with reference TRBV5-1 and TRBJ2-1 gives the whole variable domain KAGVTQTPRYLIKTRGQQVTLSCSPISGHRSVSWYQQTPGQGLQFLFEYFSETQRNKGNFPGRFSGRQFSNSRSEMNVSTLELGDSALYLCASSLLQGASEQFFGPGTRLTVL.

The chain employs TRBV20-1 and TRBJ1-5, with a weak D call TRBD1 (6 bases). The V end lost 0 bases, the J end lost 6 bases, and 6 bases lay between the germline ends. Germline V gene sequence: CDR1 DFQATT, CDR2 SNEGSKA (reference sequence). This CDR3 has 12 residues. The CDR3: CSAREGGQPQHF. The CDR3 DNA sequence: TGCAGTGCTAGAGAAGGGGGTCAGCCCCAGCATTTT.

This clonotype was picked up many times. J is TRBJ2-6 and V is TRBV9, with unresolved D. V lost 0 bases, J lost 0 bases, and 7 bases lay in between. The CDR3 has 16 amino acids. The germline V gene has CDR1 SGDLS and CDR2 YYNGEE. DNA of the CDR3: TGTGCCAGCAGCGTAGGGTCAGTCTCTGGGGCCAACGTCCTGACTTTC. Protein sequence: CASSVGSVSGANVLTF.

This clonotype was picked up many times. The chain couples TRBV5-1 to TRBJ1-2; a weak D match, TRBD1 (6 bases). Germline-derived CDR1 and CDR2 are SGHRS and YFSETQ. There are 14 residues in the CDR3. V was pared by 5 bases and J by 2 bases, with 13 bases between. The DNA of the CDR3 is TGCGCCAGCAGATTAGTAACAGGGAACTATGGCTACACCTTC. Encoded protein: CASRLVTGNYGYTF. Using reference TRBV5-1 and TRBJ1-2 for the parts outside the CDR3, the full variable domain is KAGVTQTPRYLIKTRGQQVTLSCSPISGHRSVSWYQQTPGQGLQFLFEYFSETQRNKGNFPGRFSGRQFSNSRSEMNVSTLELGDSALYLCASRLVTGNYGYTFGSGTRLTVV.

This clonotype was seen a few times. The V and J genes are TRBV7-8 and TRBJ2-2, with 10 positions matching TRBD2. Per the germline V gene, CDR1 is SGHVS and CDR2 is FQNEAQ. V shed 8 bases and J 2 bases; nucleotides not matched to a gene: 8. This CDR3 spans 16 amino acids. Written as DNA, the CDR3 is TGTGCCAGCCTTGCTAGCGGGGGAGCTAACACCGGGGAGCTGTTTTTT. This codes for CASLASGGANTGELFF.

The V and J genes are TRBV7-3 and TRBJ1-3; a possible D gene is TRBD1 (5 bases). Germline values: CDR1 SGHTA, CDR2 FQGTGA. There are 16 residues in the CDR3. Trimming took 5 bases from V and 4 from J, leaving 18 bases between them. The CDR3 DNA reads TGTGCCAGCAGCCCCACGGTGGGGGGGATCGGAAACACCATATATTTT. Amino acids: CASSPTVGGIGNTIYF.

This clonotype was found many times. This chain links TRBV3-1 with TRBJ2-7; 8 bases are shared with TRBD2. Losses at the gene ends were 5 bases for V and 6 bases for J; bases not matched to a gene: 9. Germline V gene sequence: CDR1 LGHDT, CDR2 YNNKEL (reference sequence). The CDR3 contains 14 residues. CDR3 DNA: TGTGCCAGCAGCTTACGAGCGGGAGTCCTCGAGCAGTACTTC. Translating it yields CASSLRAGVLEQYF.

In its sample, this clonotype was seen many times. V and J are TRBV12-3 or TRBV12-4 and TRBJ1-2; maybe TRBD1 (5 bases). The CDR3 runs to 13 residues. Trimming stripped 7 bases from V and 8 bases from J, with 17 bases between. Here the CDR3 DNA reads TGTGCCAGCATCCTCGGGACCTTGGAGGGCTACACCTTC. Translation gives CASILGTLEGYTF.

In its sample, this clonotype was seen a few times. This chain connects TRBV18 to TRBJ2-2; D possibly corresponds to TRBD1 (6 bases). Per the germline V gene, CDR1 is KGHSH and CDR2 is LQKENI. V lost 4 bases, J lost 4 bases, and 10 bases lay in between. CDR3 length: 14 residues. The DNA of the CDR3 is TGTGCCAGCTCACGAGCCAGGGGCACCGGGGAGCTGTTTTTT. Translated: CASSRARGTGELFF.

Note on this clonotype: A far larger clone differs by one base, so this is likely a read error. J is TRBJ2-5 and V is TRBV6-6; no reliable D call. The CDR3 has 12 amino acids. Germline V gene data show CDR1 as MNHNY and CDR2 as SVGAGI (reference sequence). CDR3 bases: TGTACCAGCAGTTACTCTAAGGAGACCCAGTACTTC. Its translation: CTSSYSKETQYF.

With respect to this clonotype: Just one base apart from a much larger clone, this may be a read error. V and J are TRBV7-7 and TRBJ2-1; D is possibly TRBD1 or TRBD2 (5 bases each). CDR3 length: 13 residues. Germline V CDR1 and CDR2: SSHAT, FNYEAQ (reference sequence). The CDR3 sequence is CASSFGANNGQFF. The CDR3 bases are TGTGCTAGCAGCTTCGGGGCCAACAATGGGCAGTTCTTC.

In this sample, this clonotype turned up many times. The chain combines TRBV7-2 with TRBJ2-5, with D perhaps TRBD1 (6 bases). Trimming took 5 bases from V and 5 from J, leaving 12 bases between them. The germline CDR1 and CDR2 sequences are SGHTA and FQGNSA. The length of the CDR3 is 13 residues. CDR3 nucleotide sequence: TGTGCCAGCAGCGGGACACGGAAGGAGACCCAGTACTTC. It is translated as CASSGTRKETQYF.

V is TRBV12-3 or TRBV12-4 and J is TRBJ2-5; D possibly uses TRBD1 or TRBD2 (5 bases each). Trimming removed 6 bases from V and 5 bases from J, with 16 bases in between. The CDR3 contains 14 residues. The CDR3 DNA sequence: TGTGCCAGCAGCCCTAATTGGGACGGGGAGACCCAGTACTTC. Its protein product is CASSPNWDGETQYF.

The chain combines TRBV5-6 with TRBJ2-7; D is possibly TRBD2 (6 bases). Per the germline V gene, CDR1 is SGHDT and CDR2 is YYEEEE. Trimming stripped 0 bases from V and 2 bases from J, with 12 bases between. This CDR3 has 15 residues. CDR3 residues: CASSLEKGGTYEQYF. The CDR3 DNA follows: TGTGCCAGCAGCTTGGAGAAGGGAGGTACCTACGAGCAGTACTTC.

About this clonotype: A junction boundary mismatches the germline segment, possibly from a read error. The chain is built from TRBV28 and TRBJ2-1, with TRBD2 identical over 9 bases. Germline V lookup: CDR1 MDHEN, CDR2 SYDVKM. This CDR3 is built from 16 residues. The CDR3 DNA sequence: TGTACCAGCAGTCCCCCAATTAGCGGGAGAATGAACGAGCAGTTCTTC. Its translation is CTSSPPISGRMNEQFF.

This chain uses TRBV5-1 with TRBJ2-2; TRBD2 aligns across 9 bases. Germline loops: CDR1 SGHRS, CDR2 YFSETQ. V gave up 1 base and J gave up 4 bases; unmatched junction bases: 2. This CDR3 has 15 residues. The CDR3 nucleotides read TGCGCCAGCAGCTTGAGGACTAGCGTCACCGGGGAGCTGTTTTTT. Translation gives CASSLRTSVTGELFF. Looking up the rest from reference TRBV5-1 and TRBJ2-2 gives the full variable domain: KAGVTQTPRYLIKTRGQQVTLSCSPISGHRSVSWYQQTPGQGLQFLFEYFSETQRNKGNFPGRFSGRQFSNSRSEMNVSTLELGDSALYLCASSLRTSVTGELFFGEGSRLTVL.

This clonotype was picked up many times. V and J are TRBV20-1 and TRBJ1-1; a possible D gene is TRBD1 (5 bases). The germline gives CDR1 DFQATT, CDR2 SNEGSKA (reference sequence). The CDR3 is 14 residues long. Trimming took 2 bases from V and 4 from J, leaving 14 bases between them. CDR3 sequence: CSARPGSGSTEAFF. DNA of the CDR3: TGCAGTGCTAGACCAGGGTCTGGGAGCACTGAAGCTTTCTTT.

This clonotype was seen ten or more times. DNA for the CDR3: TGTGCCAGTAGAATTGGAAGAGACTACGAGCAGTACTTC. Protein sequence: CASRIGRDYEQYF. V gene TRBV28 combines with J gene TRBJ2-7; D is undetermined. Germline CDR1 reads MDHEN; CDR2 reads SYDVKM. V lost 9 bases to trimming and J lost 3 bases, with 15 bases between them. The CDR3 runs to 13 residues.

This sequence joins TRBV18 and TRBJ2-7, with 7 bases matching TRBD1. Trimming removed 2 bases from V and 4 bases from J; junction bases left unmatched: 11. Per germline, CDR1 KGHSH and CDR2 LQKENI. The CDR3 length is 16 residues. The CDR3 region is CASSPFTGQVKYEQYF. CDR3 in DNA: TGTGCCAGCTCACCATTTACTGGACAGGTCAAGTACGAGCAGTACTTC.

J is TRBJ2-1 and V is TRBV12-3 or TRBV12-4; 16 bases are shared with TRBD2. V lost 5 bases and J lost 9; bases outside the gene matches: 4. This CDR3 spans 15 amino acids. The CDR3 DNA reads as TGTGCCAGCAGTGTGGGACTAGCGGGAGGGGTTGAGCAGTTCTTC. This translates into CASSVGLAGGVEQFF.

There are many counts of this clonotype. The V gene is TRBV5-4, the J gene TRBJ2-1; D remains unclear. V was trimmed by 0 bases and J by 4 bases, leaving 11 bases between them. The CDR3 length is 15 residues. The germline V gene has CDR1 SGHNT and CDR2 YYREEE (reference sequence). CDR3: CASSLDSTSYNEQFF. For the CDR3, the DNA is TGTGCCAGCAGCTTGGATTCCACTTCTTACAATGAGCAGTTCTTC.